One and the same sample provided the 3 T cell receptor beta chains below, sequenced in a study of immune heterogeneity within non-small cell lung tumors. It was a multiplex PCR that amplified TCR beta CDR3, with 32 V and 13 J primers. From the multiplex PCR reads, TCRdb called clonotypes with MiXCR, one entry per CDR3 protein. The repertoire has fewer than 5,500 distinct CDR3 sequences, 25% to 40% of them found once; the top ten carry roughly 19%. The starting template was genomic DNA from bulk tumor, 550 to 700 ng per sample. Surgical sampling yielded several biopsies per primary tumor (spaced far apart). Patients underwent curative surgery for non-small cell lung cancer (untreated and newly diagnosed). The sequenced material came from lung tumor tissue. These receptors all stem from a woman in her 50s with non-small cell lung cancer.

This clonotype is deemed large (0.1 to 1%). This rearrangement joins TRBV7-9 to TRBJ1-2, with 11 bases that match TRBD1. Per germline, CDR1 SEHNR and CDR2 FQNEAQ (reference sequence). After removal of 5 bases from V and 7 bases from J, the junction contained 6 bases not matched to a gene. The CDR3 is 14 amino acids. The CDR3 here is CASSPGTGGFGYTF. The CDR3 DNA follows: TGTGCCAGCAGCCCAGGGACAGGGGGATTTGGCTACACCTTC.

This clonotype is labeled medium-sized (0.01 to 0.1%). In nucleotides, the CDR3 is TGTGCCAGCAGTCCCAGTTCCGGGGTTAATGACGAGCAGTACTTC. This codes for CASSPSSGVNDEQYF. The J gene is TRBJ2-7, the V gene TRBV6-1; perhaps TRBD2 as D (5 bases). The V end was cut by 5 bases, the J end by 5 bases, with 19 bases between. Per germline, CDR1 MNHNS and CDR2 SASEGT. CDR3 length: 15 amino acids.

The gene calls are TRBV28 and TRBJ2-7; TRBD2 matches 9 bases. This CDR3 is built from 17 residues. The junction had 7 bases not matched to a gene; V was cut back by 1 base and J by 0 bases. Germline CDR1 and CDR2: MDHEN and SYDVKM. The CDR3 DNA follows: TGTGCCAGCAGTTTATACCTAGCGGGGAGGAGCTCCTACGAGCAGTACTTC. It translates to CASSLYLAGRSSYEQYF.